This TCR beta chain was identified in a study of tumor-infiltrating lymphocytes in localized non-small cell lung cancer. Study-level findings and limits: Immunotypes IM1 and IM2 had similar TCR-derived T-cell fractions.

Notes on this clone: What it binds is unknown.

Germline values: CDR1 MNHEY, CDR2 SMNVEV (reference sequence). This CDR3 is built from 12 residues. The V and J ends lost 4 bases and 2 bases respectively, with 6 bases between them. Method: immunoSEQ multiplex PCR; TCRdb's copy keeps in-frame clones and lacks some. The data contain about 29,000 clones, 80% to 90% of them seen just once; the ten biggest clones take up roughly 2%. This receptor was obtained from a human donor with non-small cell lung cancer. This sequence joins TRBV27 and TRBJ2-7; D not resolved. The sequencing sample was made of lung tumor tissue. The CDR3 protein is CASSSDAYEQYF. CDR3 bases: TGTGCCAGCAGTTCAGACGCCTACGAGCAGTACTTC.